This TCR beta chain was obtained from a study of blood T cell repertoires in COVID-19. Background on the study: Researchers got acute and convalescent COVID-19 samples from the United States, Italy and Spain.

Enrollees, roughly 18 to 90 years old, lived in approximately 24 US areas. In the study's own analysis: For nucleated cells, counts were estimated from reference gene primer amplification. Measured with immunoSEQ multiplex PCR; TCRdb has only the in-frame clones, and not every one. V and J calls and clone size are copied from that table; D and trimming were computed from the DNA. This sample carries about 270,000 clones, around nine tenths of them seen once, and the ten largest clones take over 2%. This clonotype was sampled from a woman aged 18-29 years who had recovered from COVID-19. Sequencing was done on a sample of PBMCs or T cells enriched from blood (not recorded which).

DNA for the CDR3: TGTGCCAGCAGATTGTCCGACGGAGGGAGGGTCGAGCAGTACTTC. Its protein product is CASRLSDGGRVEQYF. This chain connects TRBV6-5 to TRBJ2-7; 7 nucleotides align to TRBD2. Germline V gene sequence: CDR1 MNHEY, CDR2 SVGAGI. This CDR3 contains 15 residues. V was clipped by 6 bases and J by 6 bases; unmatched bases: 14.